The clone carrying this T cell receptor beta chain was found many times. V lost 2 bases and J 6 bases, leaving 13 bases between the germline ends. Germline-derived CDR1 and CDR2 are MDHEN and SYDVKM. The CDR3 covers 14 residues. This specimen belongs to a study of T cells in Graves' hyperthyroidism and ophthalmopathy. Template material for amplifying TCR beta CDR3 regions consisted of RNA transcripts. RT-PCR in the first round (using the HTBI primer set) targeted the TCR CDR3. TCRdb re-called the multiplex PCR reads with MiXCR, one entry per CDR3 protein. This table holds about 320,000 distinct CDR3 sequences, roughly 15% found once.

The source of this sequence is a man aged 25 to 45 with Graves' hyperthyroidism. The chain links TRBV28 to TRBJ1-2; D gene unclear. The material sequenced was blood. CDR3 amino acids: CASSLGPGGDGYTF. CDR3 DNA sequence: TGTGCCAGCAGTTTAGGCCCGGGAGGCGATGGCTACACCTTC.